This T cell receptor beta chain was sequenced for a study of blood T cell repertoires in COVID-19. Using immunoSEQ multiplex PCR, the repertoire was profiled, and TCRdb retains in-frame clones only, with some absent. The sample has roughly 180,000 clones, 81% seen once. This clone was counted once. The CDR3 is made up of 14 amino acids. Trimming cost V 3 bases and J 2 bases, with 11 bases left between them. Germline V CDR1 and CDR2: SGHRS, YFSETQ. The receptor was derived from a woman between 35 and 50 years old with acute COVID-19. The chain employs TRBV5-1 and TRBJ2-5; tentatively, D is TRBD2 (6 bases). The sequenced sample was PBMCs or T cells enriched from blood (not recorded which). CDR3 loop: CASSWRDGQETQYF. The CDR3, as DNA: TGCGCCAGCAGCTGGCGGGACGGACAAGAGACCCAGTACTTC.